This is a list of T cell receptor beta chains from one sample in a study of blood T cell repertoires in COVID-19. The data were produced by immunoSEQ multiplex PCR, yet TCRdb's version contains in-frame clones alone and is incomplete. The sample lists about 180,000 clones, 82% occurring once. Sequencing input: peripheral blood. These receptors all stem from an older woman with acute or convalescent COVID-19. CDR3s include the opening cysteine and the closing phenylalanine or tryptophan. The D gene is left open where the match is weak. Clone size appears in some rows only: once, few, many, or a class for an expanded clone.

NA	TRBJ1-1	NA	TRBV4-3	TGCGCCAGCAGCGACAGGACAGCGGGGGACACTGAAGCTTTCTTT	CASSDRTAGDTEAFF
many	TRBJ1-2	TRBD1	TRBV3-1/TRBV3-2	TGTGCCAGCAGCCGGACAGGGGCCGCGGGGGGTTATGGCTACACCTTC	CASSRTGAAGGYGYTF
NA	TRBJ2-1	TRBD2	TRBV11-2	TGTGCCAGCAGCCGGGGACTAGCGGAGAAAGGTGAGCAGTTCTTC	CASSRGLAEKGEQFF
NA	TRBJ1-1	NA	TRBV25-1	TGTGCCAGCAGTGAAAGGGGCCTTAACACTGAAGCTTTCTTT	CASSERGLNTEAFF
NA	TRBJ1-2	NA	TRBV30	TGTGCCTATGCCAGGGGAGCTAACTATGGCTACACCTTC	CAYARGANYGYTF
NA	TRBJ2-2	TRBD2	TRBV19	TGTGCCAGTAGTATTTCAGCGGGAGTGTCCGGGGAGCTGTTTTTT	CASSISAGVSGELFF
once	TRBJ2-2	TRBD1	TRBV30	TGTGCCTGGAATCGACAGGGCGCCGGGGAGCTGTTTTTT	CAWNRQGAGELFF
NA	TRBJ2-1	NA	TRBV12-5	TGTGCTAGTGGTCCCGGCTGGGGAGCCCTCAATGAGCAGTTCTTC	CASGPGWGALNEQFF
NA	TRBJ2-7	TRBD1	TRBV5-1	TGCGCCAGCAGCTTGGTTACAGGGGGACAGTACGAGCAGTACTTC	CASSLVTGGQYEQYF
few	TRBJ2-2	TRBD2	TRBV9	TGTGCCAGCAGCCTACGGGGACTAGCGGACCACACCGGGGAGCTGTTTTTT	CASSLRGLADHTGELFF
once	TRBJ2-7	TRBD2	TRBV28	TGTGCCAGCAGTTTAGCGGGAGTAGTCGGCGAGCAGTACTTC	CASSLAGVVGEQYF
once	TRBJ1-5	TRBD1	TRBV6-2/TRBV6-3	TGTGCCAGCAGTTCAGACAGGGGGAATCAGCCCCAGCATTTT	CASSSDRGNQPQHF
few	TRBJ2-5	NA	TRBV5-1	TGCGCCAGCAGACTAGCCCAGGAGACCCAGTACTTC	CASRLAQETQYF
once	TRBJ2-3	TRBD1	TRBV15	TGTGCCACCAGCAGTCCCTCTCGACAGGGGCCCCTGACAGATACGCAGTATTTT	CATSSPSRQGPLTDTQYF
NA	TRBJ1-1	NA	TRBV2	TGTGCCAGCAGTGAGCGGGCTATGAACACTGAAGCTTTCTTT	CASSERAMNTEAFF
NA	TRBJ1-2	TRBD1	TRBV4-2	TGTGCCAGCAGCCAAGAACAGGGGGCTTTTGGCTACACCTTC	CASSQEQGAFGYTF
NA	TRBJ2-5	NA	TRBV5-6	TGTGCCAGCAGCTCGCGGGAAAGAGAGACCCAGTACTTC	CASSSRERETQYF
NA	TRBJ2-1	TRBD2	TRBV4-3	TGCGCCAGCAGCCAAGGTCTAGCGGGAGTACGATATGAGCAGTTCTTC	CASSQGLAGVRYEQFF
NA	TRBJ1-4	NA	TRBV21-1	TGTGCCAGCAGCAGAAGACAGGGTATTAATGAAAAACTGTTTTTT	CASSRRQGINEKLFF
NA	TRBJ2-6	NA	TRBV25-1	TGTGCCAGCAGTAGGGGTTCTGGGGCCAACGTCCTGACTTTC	CASSRGSGANVLTF
NA	TRBJ2-7	NA	TRBV7-8	TGTGCCAGCAGCTCTAGTCGGGTTCGAGCCTCCTACGAGCAGTACTTC	CASSSSRVRASYEQYF
once	TRBJ1-1	NA	TRBV19	TGTGCCAGTAGTATCTACCGGGGGGCTGAAGCTTTCTTT	CASSIYRGAEAFF
NA	TRBJ1-4	NA	TRBV15	TGTGCCACCAGCGACGGGCTCTCCGGCGGGGAAAAACTGTTTTTT	CATSDGLSGGEKLFF
NA	TRBJ2-5	TRBD1	TRBV5-4	TGTGCCAGCAGCGCGGGACAGGGGCTTTCTTATGAGACCCAGTACTTC	CASSAGQGLSYETQYF
NA	TRBJ2-1	TRBD2	TRBV6-5	TGTGCCAGCAGTTACTCTAGCGGGGGGCGAAATGAGCAGTTCTTC	CASSYSSGGRNEQFF
NA	TRBJ2-5	TRBD1	TRBV29-1	TGCAGCGGAGGACAGGGTCAGACCCAGTACTTC	CSGGQGQTQYF
NA	TRBJ2-1	TRBD2	TRBV5-1	TGCGCCAGCAGGGAAAAGCGGGGGGGAAACAATGAGCAGTTCTTC	CASREKRGGNNEQFF
NA	TRBJ1-2	NA	TRBV4-3	TGCGCCAGCAGCCAAGAGGGCCAGGGTGAATATGGCTACACCTTC	CASSQEGQGEYGYTF
NA	TRBJ2-1	TRBD1	TRBV13	TGTGCCAGCAGCTCAGCCGGGACAGGGGGCTGGTATGAGCAGTTCTTC	CASSSAGTGGWYEQFF
NA	TRBJ1-5	TRBD1	TRBV5-1	TGCGCCAGCAGCCCGGGACAGAACAATCAGCCCCAGCATTTT	CASSPGQNNQPQHF
NA	TRBJ1-2	TRBD1	TRBV11-2	TGTGCCAGCAGCCCGAGACAGGGGGAAGGCTACACCTTC	CASSPRQGEGYTF
few	TRBJ1-4	NA	TRBV10-3	TGTGCCATCAGGGACGGACTAACTAATGAAAAACTGTTTTTT	CAIRDGLTNEKLFF
NA	TRBJ1-1	NA	TRBV4-1	TGCGCCAGCAGCCAAGAGCGGGGGTCCGGCGGGGCTTTCTTT	CASSQERGSGGAFF
few	TRBJ1-1	NA	TRBV5-5	TGTGCCAGCAGCACGTTACGCTGGGCCATGAACACTGAAGCTTTCTTT	CASSTLRWAMNTEAFF
NA	TRBJ2-1	NA	TRBV4-2	TGTGCCAGCAGCCAAGCGGACAGCAGCTCCTACAATGAGCAGTTCTTC	CASSQADSSSYNEQFF
NA	TRBJ2-3	NA	TRBV18	TGTGCCAGCTCACCACCATCAGCGGGCGGCGCAGATACGCAGTATTTT	CASSPPSAGGADTQYF
NA	TRBJ2-7	TRBD2	TRBV5-1	TGCGCCAGCAGCTACGGGACTACCGAATACGAGCAGTACTTC	CASSYGTTEYEQYF
NA	TRBJ1-5	TRBD1	TRBV6-2/TRBV6-3	TGTGCCAGCAGCCGCGGACAGGACTTTTCGACCCAGCATTTT	CASSRGQDFSTQHF